This passage covers 17 T cell receptor beta chains from one sample sequenced in a study of blood T cell repertoires in COVID-19. Assay: immunoSEQ multiplex PCR; the TCRdb copy retains only in-frame clones and omits some. The data hold tens of thousands of clones, with 75% to 90% observed a single time. The material sequenced was peripheral blood. These receptors all stem from a man aged 60 to 69 with active or convalescent COVID-19.

This clone was observed a single time. The genes are TRBV14 and TRBJ2-7, with TRBD1 matching over 8 bases. This CDR3 comprises 15 residues. Germline lookup yields CDR1 SGHDN and CDR2 FVKESK. Trimming at V came to 6 bases and at J to 3 bases, leaving 10 bases not matched to a gene. The CDR3 sequence is CASSSPNRGIYEQYV. The CDR3 coding sequence is TGTGCCAGCAGTTCCCCTAACAGGGGGATCTACGAGCAGTACGTC.

The gene calls are TRBV7-2 and TRBJ2-1; D gene unclear. Germline loops: CDR1 SGHTA, CDR2 FQGNSA. V lost 6 bases and J 9 bases, leaving 12 bases between the germline ends. The CDR3 is 12 residues long. In nucleotides, the CDR3 is TGTGCCAGCAGTTATGCCCCGGGTGAGCAGTTCTTC. Its translation: CASSYAPGEQFF.

CDR3 protein: CASTPEAFRFMNTEAFF. The CDR3 DNA reads as TGTGCCAGTACCCCAGAGGCTTTTCGGTTCATGAACACTGAAGCTTTCTTT. The chain joins TRBV19 to TRBJ1-1; D ambiguous. The CDR3 contains 17 residues. Trimming cost V 7 bases and J 0 bases, with 21 bases left between them. Germline assignment: CDR1 LNHDA and CDR2 SQIVND (reference sequence).

This clone was seen only a few times. V gene TRBV19 combines with J gene TRBJ2-1; possible D gene TRBD2, 6 bases. V lost 6 bases and J 9 bases, leaving 12 bases between the germline ends. This CDR3 comprises 12 residues. Germline CDR1 and CDR2: LNHDA and SQIVND (reference sequence). CDR3 amino acids: CASRGDWGEQFF. The CDR3 DNA is TGTGCCAGTAGGGGGGACTGGGGTGAGCAGTTCTTC.

The CDR3 is CASSGGTGLTGNTIYF. Written as DNA, the CDR3 is TGTGCCAGCAGCGGTGGAACAGGGTTAACTGGAAACACCATATATTTT. The V gene is TRBV5-4, the J gene TRBJ1-3; TRBD1 is a possible D gene (6 bases). CDR3 length: 16 residues. V was trimmed by 4 bases and J by 2 bases, leaving 16 bases between them. Germline V gives CDR1 SGHNT, CDR2 YYREEE (reference sequence). Drawing the rest from reference TRBV5-4 and TRBJ1-3, the complete variable domain is ETGVTQSPTHLIKTRGQQVTLRCSSQSGHNTVSWYQQALGQGPQFIFQYYREEENGRGNFPPRFSGLQFPNYSSELNVNALELDDSALYLCASSGGTGLTGNTIYFGEGSWLTVV.

This chain joins TRBV28 and TRBJ2-5; TRBD1 might be the D (7 bases). The CDR3 contains 18 residues. The V and J ends lost 5 bases and 4 bases respectively, with 26 bases between them. The germline CDR1 and CDR2 sequences are MDHEN and SYDVKM. The CDR3 protein is CASSPWGNRAGGSETQYF. The CDR3, as DNA: TGTGCCAGCAGTCCCTGGGGAAATCGGGCAGGGGGGTCAGAGACCCAGTACTTC.

In nucleotides, the CDR3 is TGTGCCAGCAGCCCGCGGGGTCGGGGAAACACCATATATTTT. Residues: CASSPRGRGNTIYF. This sequence joins TRBV14 and TRBJ1-3; unclear D gene. This CDR3 spans 14 amino acids. The V end was cut by 4 bases, the J end by 4 bases, with 11 bases between. Germline values: CDR1 SGHDN, CDR2 FVKESK.

V usage is TRBV5-5 and J usage is TRBJ1-6, with 7 bases that match TRBD1. From germline, CDR1 is SGHKS and CDR2 YYEKEE (reference sequence). This CDR3 contains 17 residues. V lost 1 base, J lost 0 bases, and 4 bases stayed unmatched. The chain's CDR3 is CASSLRRGSSYNSPLHF. CDR3 sequence (DNA): TGTGCCAGCAGCTTGCGCAGGGGGAGCTCCTATAATTCACCCCTCCACTTT.

The rearrangement links TRBV29-1 to TRBJ1-4, with D unresolved. V lost 4 bases to trimming and J lost 13 bases, with 16 bases between them. CDR1 SQVTM and CDR2 ANQGSEA come from the germline V gene. The CDR3 contains 12 residues. CDR3 amino acids: CSVAGGNEGLFF. The CDR3 DNA follows: TGCAGCGTTGCTGGCGGTAATGAAGGACTGTTTTTT.

The rearrangement joins TRBV4-3 to TRBJ2-3, with 10 nucleotides matching TRBD2. The germline CDR1 and CDR2 sequences are LGHNA and YSLEER. The CDR3 runs to 16 residues. Unmatched junction bases numbered 4, after V lost 4 bases and J lost 0 bases. The CDR3 reads CASSPLTSGSTDTQYF. The CDR3 DNA reads as TGCGCCAGCAGCCCTTTGACTAGCGGGAGCACAGATACGCAGTATTTT.

This chain connects TRBV14 to TRBJ1-2; the D gene is possibly TRBD1 (6 bases). Trimming left V 0 bases short and J 4 bases short, with 9 bases between. The CDR3 contains 14 residues. Germline V gene data show CDR1 as SGHDN and CDR2 as FVKESK. CDR3 amino acids: CASSQDRGGYGYTF. CDR3 nucleotide sequence: TGTGCCAGCAGCCAAGATCGAGGGGGCTATGGCTACACCTTC.

The rearrangement links TRBV28 to TRBJ1-2; 8 bases agree with TRBD1. This CDR3 has 15 amino acids. The germline V gene has CDR1 MDHEN and CDR2 SYDVKM. After removal of 6 bases from V and 2 bases from J, the junction contained 8 bases not matched to a gene. The CDR3 loop reads CASRPGQGPNYGYTF. The CDR3 coding sequence is TGTGCCAGCAGACCCGGACAGGGACCCAACTATGGCTACACCTTC.

The V call is TRBV5-3, the J call TRBJ2-5; 8 bases are a match to TRBD2. TRBV5-3 counts as an open reading frame of uncertain function. Trimming at V came to 4 bases and at J to 1 base, leaving 12 bases not matched to a gene. CDR3 length equals 17 residues. CDR3 loop: CARSLLNALAGQETQYF. DNA for the CDR3: TGTGCCAGAAGCCTCCTAAACGCTCTAGCGGGCCAAGAGACCCAGTACTTC.

The chain joins TRBV5-4 to TRBJ2-1; 9 bases are shared with TRBD1. Germline assignment: CDR1 SGHNT and CDR2 YYREEE (reference sequence). V lost 4 bases to trimming and J lost 12 bases; unmatched junction nucleotides: 5. The CDR3 totals 12 residues. The CDR3 protein is CASSPGQGSQFF. CDR3 sequence (DNA): TGTGCCAGCAGCCCGGGACAGGGATCGCAGTTCTTC.

CDR3 in amino acids: CASSLGGGPEREQYV. The CDR3 coding sequence is TGTGCCAGCAGCTTAGGAGGGGGACCCGAACGCGAGCAGTACGTC. J is TRBJ2-7 and V is TRBV7-8, with D maybe TRBD1 (6 bases). The ends were cut back, 1 base at V and 6 bases at J, with 16 bases in the middle. The germline V gene has CDR1 SGHVS and CDR2 FQNEAQ. This CDR3 has 15 residues.

Details on this clone: At one end the junction does not follow the germline gene, possibly because of a read error. The DNA of the CDR3 is TGTGCCGTCAGTGAGTCGAGCGATGAGCAGTTCTTC. Amino acid sequence: CAVSESSDEQFF. The chain uses TRBV10-3 and TRBJ2-1; D not resolved. This CDR3 is built from 12 residues. The germline gives CDR1 ENHRY, CDR2 SYGVKD.

The V and J genes are TRBV28 and TRBJ2-1; tentatively, D is TRBD2 (6 bases). CDR3 length equals 16 residues. Trimming pared 6 bases from V and 3 bases from J, leaving 18 bases between. Looked up from germline, CDR1 is MDHEN and CDR2 is SYDVKM. The CDR3 spells CASSSLRGRYYNEQFF. The CDR3 coding sequence is TGTGCCAGCAGCAGCCTTCGGGGGAGATACTACAATGAGCAGTTCTTC.